These 32 T cell receptor beta chains originate from one sample sequenced in a study of T cell clones after liver transplantation. Produced via immunoSEQ multiplex PCR; TCRdb's table is partial and in-frame only. Of under 90,000 clones listed, 75% to 90% are singletons. Sequenced material: CD4+ T cells from blood, taken before liver transplant. All receptors derive from a human donor who received a liver transplant.

The V gene is TRBV7-2, the J gene TRBJ2-3; D remains unclear. This CDR3 contains 14 residues. V was pared by 3 bases and J by 0 bases, with 7 bases between. Germline V CDR1 and CDR2: SGHTA, FQGNSA. The CDR3 DNA reads as TGTGCCAGCAGCTTCTTCGCTAGCACAGATACGCAGTATTTT. This encodes CASSFFASTDTQYF.

V and J are TRBV2 and TRBJ1-5; D possibly corresponds to TRBD1 (5 bases). This CDR3 contains 15 residues. V gave up 6 bases and J gave up 5 bases, with 17 bases separating them. Germline V lookup: CDR1 SNHLY, CDR2 FYNNEI. The CDR3 nucleotides are TGTGCCAGCAGACCCGATGGGGCGGGGGATCAGCCCCAGCATTTT. Translation gives CASRPDGAGDQPQHF.

As for this clone: A read error may produce the germline difference seen at one junction end. The chain employs TRBV5-1 and TRBJ1-5; tentatively, D is TRBD1 (5 bases). The CDR3 loop spans 14 amino acids. The germline gives CDR1 SGHRS, CDR2 YFSETQ. The CDR3 bases are TGTGCCAGCAGCTTGGGGCCGAGCAATCAGCCCCAGCATTTT. Residues: CASSLGPSNQPQHF.

V and J are TRBV12-5 and TRBJ2-3, with 13 positions matching TRBD2. The germline gives CDR1 LGHNT, CDR2 FRNRAP. V shed 0 bases, J shed 7 bases, and the junction held 10 bases outside the gene matches. This CDR3 is 18 amino acids long. The DNA of the CDR3 is TGTGCTAGTGGTTTGGTACGAAGAGGACTAGCGGGAGATAATACGCAGTATTTT. It is translated as CASGLVRRGLAGDNTQYF.

This clone turned up a few times. The rearrangement links TRBV4-2 to TRBJ2-3, with TRBD2 matching over 7 bases. Losses at the gene ends were 2 bases for V and 0 bases for J; bases not matched to a gene: 8. Germline V lookup: CDR1 LGHNA, CDR2 YNFKEQ. The CDR3 is 17 residues long. CDR3 nucleotide sequence: TGTGCCAGCAGCCAACCTCCCTATAGCGGGAGCACAGATACGCAGTATTTT. This codes for CASSQPPYSGSTDTQYF.

The rearrangement joins TRBV2 to TRBJ1-5, with no clear D. The V end was cut by 2 bases, the J end by 5 bases, with 7 bases between. CDR1 and CDR2 (germline): SNHLY, FYNNEI. The CDR3 is made up of 13 amino acids. CDR3 nucleotides: TGTGCCAGCAGTGAACTAGGTGATCAGCCCCAGCATTTT. Amino acid sequence: CASSELGDQPQHF.

The gene calls are TRBV6-6 and TRBJ1-1, with D possibly TRBD1 on 5 matching bases. This CDR3 is 14 amino acids long. The germline V gene encodes CDR1 MNHNY and CDR2 SVGAGI (reference sequence). Trimming pared 2 bases from V and 0 bases from J, leaving 7 bases between. CDR3 sequence reads: CASSYNRLNTEAFF. The DNA for the CDR3 is TGTGCCAGCAGTTACAACAGGCTGAACACTGAAGCTTTCTTT.

This clone was recorded only once. The chain recombines TRBV28 with TRBJ1-5; TRBD1 aligns across 7 bases. The length of the CDR3 is 14 residues. The V segment lost 7 bases and the J segment 7 bases; nucleotides outside the gene matches: 10. Germline V lookup: CDR1 MDHEN, CDR2 SYDVKM. CDR3 DNA: TGTGCCAGCATTTCGCAGGGGGAATCGCAGCCCCAGCATTTT. Translated: CASISQGESQPQHF.

The rearrangement links TRBV10-2 to TRBJ2-2; D uncertain. Trimming removed 5 bases from V and 4 bases from J, with 14 bases in between. Germline CDR1 WSHSY, CDR2 SAAADI. This CDR3 contains 15 residues. The CDR3 loop is CASSPTNILTGELFF. Here the CDR3 DNA reads TGCGCCAGCAGTCCTACAAACATTCTCACCGGGGAGCTGTTTTTT.

Here the CDR3 reads CASRDRSYNEQFF. The CDR3 nucleotides read TGTGCCAGCAGGGACAGATCCTACAATGAGCAGTTCTTC. The chain employs TRBV6-5 and TRBJ2-1; possible D gene TRBD1, 6 bases. The CDR3 loop spans 13 amino acids. The germline V and J ends were trimmed by 6 bases and 1 base, with 7 bases remaining between them. Germline V CDR1 and CDR2: MNHEY, SVGAGI.

This rearrangement joins TRBV4-1 to TRBJ1-1; D is undetermined. The CDR3 is 14 amino acids. Germline V gene sequence: CDR1 MGHRA, CDR2 YSYEKL. V was trimmed by 0 bases and J by 0 bases, leaving 5 bases between them. This chain's CDR3 is CASSQDMMNTEAFF. CDR3 bases: TGCGCCAGCAGCCAAGATATGATGAACACTGAAGCTTTCTTT.

This clone was seen ten or more times. The genes are TRBV5-1 and TRBJ2-3, with a weak D call TRBD1 (5 bases). V lost 0 bases and J lost 4, with 9 bases in between. The CDR3 spans 14 residues. Looked up from germline, CDR1 is SGHRS and CDR2 is YFSETQ. The CDR3 sequence is CASSLGQGPDTQYF. For the CDR3, the DNA is TGCGCCAGCAGCTTGGGGCAGGGCCCAGATACGCAGTATTTT.

The chain uses TRBV28 and TRBJ1-5, with 7 bases lining up with TRBD1. Looked up from germline, CDR1 is MDHEN and CDR2 is SYDVKM. With 7 bases clipped from V and 1 base from J, the junction kept 7 bases outside the gene matches. The CDR3 has 15 residues. CDR3 amino acids: CASIRTGISNQPQHF. The CDR3 DNA reads TGTGCCAGCATTAGGACAGGAATAAGCAATCAGCCCCAGCATTTT.

Only a few counts were recorded for this clone. The rearrangement joins TRBV28 to TRBJ1-1; no reliable D call. This CDR3 region has 13 residues. Germline V gene sequence: CDR1 MDHEN, CDR2 SYDVKM. V lost 6 bases, J lost 4 bases, and 12 bases lay in between. CDR3 region: CASRDFFSTEAFF. DNA of the CDR3: TGTGCCAGCAGGGATTTTTTCTCCACTGAAGCTTTCTTT. The full variable domain, with the rest looked up from reference TRBV28 and TRBJ1-1, is DVKVTQSSRYLVKRTGEKVFLECVQDMDHENMFWYRQDPGLGLRLIYFSYDVKMKEKGDIPEGYSVSREKKERFSLILESASTNQTSMYLCASRDFFSTEAFFGQGTRLTVV.

This rearrangement joins TRBV29-1 to TRBJ2-3, with a tentative D call TRBD1 (6 bases). The CDR3 is 14 residues long. Per germline, CDR1 SQVTM and CDR2 ANQGSEA. Trimming pared 1 base from V and 5 bases from J, leaving 13 bases between. The DNA for the CDR3 is TGCAGCGTTGAAGGGGGGCAGGGTGTAGATACGCAGTATTTT. It translates to CSVEGGQGVDTQYF.

The CDR3 here is CASSLRQEETQYF. The CDR3 nucleotides read TGTGCCAGCAGCTTACGACAGGAAGAGACCCAGTACTTC. The chain links TRBV11-2 to TRBJ2-5; D may be TRBD1 (6 bases). Germline V gene lookup returns CDR1 SGHAT and CDR2 FQNNGV. The V gene lost 2 bases and the J gene lost 3 bases, with 7 bases spanning the gap. The CDR3 sequence is 13 residues long.

This chain uses TRBV7-2 with TRBJ2-1; the D call may be TRBD1 or TRBD2 (6 bases each). Deletions cut 5 bases from V and 2 bases from J, with 25 bases between. The CDR3 totals 19 residues. Germline V CDR1 and CDR2: SGHTA, FQGNSA. This chain's CDR3 is CASSPGGTWRAVPYNEQFF. CDR3 in DNA: TGTGCCAGCAGCCCCGGGGGCACCTGGCGGGCCGTGCCCTACAATGAGCAGTTCTTC.

The chain joins TRBV2 to TRBJ1-1; 9 nucleotides line up with TRBD1. Germline V CDR1 and CDR2: SNHLY, FYNNEI. CDR3 length: 14 amino acids. With V trimmed by 6 bases and J by 3 bases, 5 bases remained unmatched. CDR3 loop: CASRLDRGYTEAFF. CDR3 bases: TGTGCCAGCAGGCTGGACAGGGGCTACACTGAAGCTTTCTTT.

The chain combines TRBV19 with TRBJ2-2; a weak D match, TRBD2 (6 bases). This CDR3 has 14 residues. Trimming removed 8 bases from V and 2 bases from J, with 12 bases in between. Germline CDR1 reads LNHDA; CDR2 reads SQIVND (reference sequence). The CDR3 DNA sequence: TGTGCCAGTGGGCGGGGTTCCAACACCGGGGAGCTGTTTTTT. Amino acids: CASGRGSNTGELFF.

The chain has TRBV5-4 and TRBJ1-1, with 9 bases lining up with TRBD1. Germline assignment: CDR1 SGHNT and CDR2 YYREEE (reference sequence). The CDR3 covers 15 residues. With 4 bases clipped from V and 3 bases from J, the junction kept 7 bases outside the gene matches. The DNA for the CDR3 is TGTGCCAGCAGCCAGGGACAGGGAGGGTACACTGAAGCTTTCTTT. Protein sequence: CASSQGQGGYTEAFF. The full variable domain, rest sourced from reference TRBV5-4 and TRBJ1-1, is ETGVTQSPTHLIKTRGQQVTLRCSSQSGHNTVSWYQQALGQGPQFIFQYYREEENGRGNFPPRFSGLQFPNYSSELNVNALELDDSALYLCASSQGQGGYTEAFFGQGTRLTVV.

V is TRBV27 and J is TRBJ2-1; D gene uncertain. CDR1 and CDR2 from the germline V gene are MNHEY and SMNVEV (reference sequence). The V gene lost 7 bases and the J gene lost 8 bases, with 12 bases spanning the gap. This CDR3 has 12 residues. The CDR3 spells CASKRIGHEQFF. Here the CDR3 DNA reads TGTGCCAGCAAGAGGATCGGGCATGAGCAGTTCTTC.

The table lists this clone with a few counts. The chain couples TRBV28 to TRBJ2-1, with 7 bases matching TRBD1. With V trimmed by 4 bases and J by 5 bases, 14 bases remained unmatched. Germline CDR1 MDHEN, CDR2 SYDVKM. The CDR3 runs to 17 residues. The CDR3 loop is CASSSFRLTGTNNEQFF. The CDR3 DNA is TGTGCCAGCAGTTCCTTCCGGCTGACAGGGACAAACAATGAGCAGTTCTTC.

This clone was seen a handful of times. The chain carries TRBV18 and TRBJ2-3; D is uncertain. Germline V CDR1 and CDR2: KGHSH, LQKENI. The CDR3 loop spans 14 amino acids. Trimming cost V 6 bases and J 2 bases, with 12 bases left between them. The CDR3 DNA reads as TGTGCCAGCTCCTCGTCGATTGTCACAGATACGCAGTATTTT. This encodes CASSSSIVTDTQYF.

The rearrangement uses TRBV11-1 and TRBJ1-5; D ambiguous. Per germline, CDR1 SGHAT and CDR2 FQDESV (reference sequence). The germline V and J ends were trimmed by 5 bases and 6 bases, with 11 bases remaining between them. This CDR3 is 13 amino acids long. The CDR3 here is CASSLQAFQPQHF. In DNA, the CDR3 is TGTGCCAGCAGCCTCCAGGCTTTTCAGCCCCAGCATTTT. Full variable domain (rest looked up from reference TRBV11-1 and TRBJ1-5): EAEVAQSPRYKITEKSQAVAFWCDPISGHATLYWYRQILGQGPELLVQFQDESVVDDSQLPKDRFSAERLKGVDSTLKIQPAELGDSAMYLCASSLQAFQPQHFGDGTRLSIL.

Worth noting for this clone: Distinct nucleotide sequences in the sample also encode this CDR3. This chain links TRBV18 with TRBJ2-7; no clear D. CDR1 and CDR2 from the germline V gene are KGHSH and LQKENI. V gave up 3 bases and J gave up 7 bases, with 13 bases separating them. CDR3 size: 13 residues. Written as DNA, the CDR3 is TGTGCCAGCTCACCTAACACTGGACGGGAGCAGTACTTC. It encodes CASSPNTGREQYF.

The chain recombines TRBV14 with TRBJ1-4; the match to TRBD1 covers 7 bases. The CDR3 covers 13 residues. CDR1 SGHDN and CDR2 FVKESK come from the germline V gene. Unmatched junction bases numbered 4, after V lost 0 bases and J lost 12 bases. For the CDR3, the DNA is TGTGCCAGCAGCCAAGATTCCAGGGGGGAACTGTTTTTT. The encoded protein is CASSQDSRGELFF.

This rearrangement joins TRBV7-9 to TRBJ2-7; no clear D gene. Between the trimmed V and J ends, which lost 4 bases and 1 base, there was a span of 11 bases. CDR3 length: 14 amino acids. CDR1 SEHNR and CDR2 FQNEAQ come from the germline V gene (reference sequence). The CDR3 spells CASSSRVESYEQYF. Here the CDR3 DNA reads TGTGCCAGCAGCTCTAGGGTGGAGTCCTACGAGCAGTACTTC.

The rearrangement joins TRBV11-3 to TRBJ2-7, with 9 positions matching TRBD2. The CDR3 loop spans 16 amino acids. The V and J ends lost 4 bases and 6 bases, in that order; junction bases with no gene match: 13. From germline, CDR1 is SGHNT and CDR2 YENEEA. The CDR3 coding sequence is TGTGCCAGCAGCTCCTCCAAAACTGGCGGGAGGGGCGAGCAGTACTTC. This sequence encodes CASSSSKTGGRGEQYF. The complete variable domain, with remaining parts taken from reference TRBV11-3 and TRBJ2-7, reads EAGVVQSPRYKIIEKKQPVAFWCNPISGHNTLYWYLQNLGQGPELLIRYENEEAVDDSQLPKDRFSAERLKGVDSTLKIQPAELGDSAVYLCASSSSKTGGRGEQYFGPGTRLTVT.

The V call is TRBV25-1, the J call TRBJ1-1, with D perhaps matching TRBD1 (6 bases). V lost 1 base to trimming and J lost 5 bases, with 8 bases between them. Germline loops: CDR1 MGHDK, CDR2 SYGVNS. The CDR3 runs 13 residues. The CDR3 nucleotides read TGTGCCAGCAGTGAATTCGGGACAACTGAAGCTTTCTTT. It translates to CASSEFGTTEAFF. The entire variable domain, with the rest obtained from reference TRBV25-1 and TRBJ1-1, is as follows: EADIYQTPRYLVIGTGKKITLECSQTMGHDKMYWYQQDPGMELHLIHYSYGVNSTEKGDLSSESTVSRIRTEHFPLTLESARPSHTSQYLCASSEFGTTEAFFGQGTRLTVV.

V gene TRBV5-1 combines with J gene TRBJ1-1; D not certain. Per the germline V gene, CDR1 is SGHRS and CDR2 is YFSETQ. Trimming pared 2 bases from V and 2 bases from J, leaving 7 bases between. This CDR3 spans 13 amino acids. The CDR3: CASSFSGNTEAFF. The CDR3 nucleotides are TGCGCCAGCAGCTTCAGCGGTAACACTGAAGCTTTCTTT.

This rearrangement joins TRBV28 to TRBJ2-7, with 9 bases lining up with TRBD1. The V gene end was trimmed by 5 bases and the J gene end by 8 bases; junction bases not matched to a gene: 10. Per the germline V gene, CDR1 is MDHEN and CDR2 is SYDVKM. The length of the CDR3 is 14 residues. Here the CDR3 reads CASSRTGTGIKQYF. CDR3 DNA: TGTGCCAGCAGTCGTACCGGGACAGGGATCAAGCAGTACTTC.

The chain joins TRBV6-1 to TRBJ2-7, with no clear D. This CDR3 spans 12 amino acids. Germline CDR1 reads MNHNS; CDR2 reads SASEGT. Trimming took off 3 bases at V and 6 bases at J, with 9 bases between the two ends. The CDR3 here is CASSDSLAEQYF. The DNA of the CDR3 is TGTGCCAGCAGTGACAGCCTCGCCGAGCAGTACTTC.